These 22 T cell receptor beta chains were sequenced from one sample in a study of T-cell reconstitution after alpha-beta-depleted transplantation in children. Library preparation (for TCRbeta) was performed with unique molecular identifiers. MiXCR, run by TCRdb on the PCR reads, gives a single entry per CDR3 protein. The sample yields 150,000 to 250,000 distinct CDR3 sequences, roughly 6.5% seen once. The sample consisted of PBMCs, taken before TCRalphabeta/CD19-depleted stem cell transplant. The receptors originated from a girl in the first two years of life with combined immunodeficiency, due to receive a stem cell transplant.

This clonotype has ten or more counts. V is TRBV29-1 and J is TRBJ2-1, with unresolved D. The CDR3 loop spans 12 amino acids. Trimming removed 4 bases at V and 4 bases at J, with 8 bases between. Germline assignment: CDR1 SQVTM and CDR2 ANQGSEA. Here the CDR3 reads CSVGGQYNEQFF. CDR3 sequence (DNA): TGCAGCGTTGGAGGTCAGTACAATGAGCAGTTCTTC.

This clonotype came up many times. The CDR3 DNA follows: TGTGCCAGCTCCGCAAGTTGGGCGATGAACACTGAAGCTTTCTTT. This translates into CASSASWAMNTEAFF. The chain has TRBV6-1 and TRBJ1-1, with D hard to call. Looked up from germline, CDR1 is MNHNS and CDR2 is SASEGT. CDR3 length: 15 amino acids. V shed 8 bases and J shed 0 bases, with 16 bases lying between them.

Many counts were recorded for this clonotype. V and J are TRBV14 and TRBJ2-1; no reliable D call. The CDR3 has 15 amino acids. With 1 base removed from V and 2 bases from J, the gap between germline ends came to 9 bases. Germline loops: CDR1 SGHDN, CDR2 FVKESK. The DNA for the CDR3 is TGTGCCAGCAGCCAAGCTGGATACCCCTACAATGAGCAGTTCTTC. Protein sequence: CASSQAGYPYNEQFF.

Details on this clonotype: A much bigger clone sits one base away, suggesting this may be a read error. No conserved phenylalanine or tryptophan ends this CDR3, so it is likely a read error. This sequence joins TRBV18 and TRBJ2-5; D could derive from TRBD1 or TRBD2 (5 bases each). V was shortened by 2 bases and J by 3 bases, with 13 bases between the two germline ends. Germline CDR1 reads KGHSH; CDR2 reads LQKENI. The CDR3 has 15 amino acids. CDR3 sequence: CASSPEGPLEETQYS. CDR3 nucleotides: TGTGCCAGCTCACCAGAGGGGCCGCTGGAAGAGACCCAGTACTCC.

Many counts were recorded for this clonotype. The V call is TRBV5-1, the J call TRBJ1-1; D uncertain. Per germline, CDR1 SGHRS and CDR2 YFSETQ. The V end lost 0 bases, the J end lost 4 bases, and 7 bases lay between the germline ends. The CDR3 loop spans 13 amino acids. The CDR3: CASSLDQGTEAFF. The CDR3 region has the DNA TGCGCCAGCAGCTTGGATCAAGGCACTGAAGCTTTCTTT.

The sample holds many counts of this clonotype. J is TRBJ2-1 and V is TRBV29-1; 11 bases agree with TRBD2. V trimming: 7 bases; J trimming: 9 bases; junction bases outside the gene matches: 8. CDR1 is SQVTM and CDR2 is ANQGSEA in the germline V gene. This CDR3 comprises 13 residues. Here the CDR3 DNA reads TGCAGCGCTAGTCCGGGACTAGCGGTTGAGCAGTTCTTC. It specifies CSASPGLAVEQFF.

This chain joins TRBV27 and TRBJ1-5; D may be TRBD1 (6 bases). CDR1 and CDR2 from the germline V gene are MNHEY and SMNVEV (reference sequence). This CDR3 has 16 amino acids. V was pared by 5 bases and J by 6 bases, with 20 bases between. CDR3: CASSPAYREAGQPQHF. As DNA, the CDR3 is TGTGCCAGCAGTCCAGCTTACAGGGAGGCCGGTCAGCCCCAGCATTTT.

The rearrangement uses TRBV15 and TRBJ2-7; 9 nucleotides line up with TRBD1. The junction had 13 bases not matched to a gene; V was cut back by 5 bases and J by 5 bases. CDR1 and CDR2 (germline): LNHNV, YYDKDF (reference sequence). The CDR3 consists of 16 residues. The CDR3 spells CATSGPRDRAPHEQYF. The CDR3 region has the DNA TGTGCCACCAGCGGACCCCGGGACAGGGCTCCCCACGAGCAGTACTTC.

This clonotype was detected ten times or more. This chain uses TRBV7-9 with TRBJ2-3, with D tentatively TRBD2 (5 bases). The germline V gene has CDR1 SEHNR and CDR2 FQNEAQ (reference sequence). The CDR3 consists of 15 residues. Trimming took 5 bases from V and 2 from J, leaving 14 bases between them. CDR3 sequence reads: CASSPGVALTDTQYF. CDR3 sequence (DNA): TGTGCCAGCAGCCCCGGGGTAGCACTCACAGATACGCAGTATTTT.

This clonotype was seen ten or more times. The rearrangement uses TRBV14 and TRBJ2-3; possibly TRBD1 for D (6 bases). Trimming removed 0 bases at V and 4 bases at J, with 11 bases between. Looked up from germline, CDR1 is SGHDN and CDR2 is FVKESK. This CDR3 spans 15 amino acids. CDR3 nucleotide sequence: TGTGCCAGCAGCCAAGATTCGGCAGGGGCAGATACGCAGTATTTT. Protein: CASSQDSAGADTQYF.

The gene calls are TRBV9 and TRBJ2-7; D possibly corresponds to TRBD1 (6 bases). The CDR3 spans 13 residues. Looked up from germline, CDR1 is SGDLS and CDR2 is YYNGEE. V dropped 0 bases and J dropped 6 bases, with 10 bases sitting between them. DNA of the CDR3: TGTGCCAGCAGCGTAGGGGGGCGGACCGAGCAGTACTTC. Translation gives CASSVGGRTEQYF.

This clonotype was detected many times. V is TRBV20-1 and J is TRBJ2-5; D perhaps matches TRBD1 (6 bases). Germline V gives CDR1 DFQATT, CDR2 SNEGSKA (reference sequence). The CDR3 is 13 residues long. Trimming shortened V by 7 bases and J by 11 bases, and 23 bases separated the two germline ends. CDR3 DNA: TGCAGTGTTACAGGGAATTTCTTAGGGAGTCAGTACTTC. Translating gives CSVTGNFLGSQYF.

Comment on this clonotype: This may come from a read error, since a much larger clone is one base off. The genes are TRBV7-6 and TRBJ1-1; the match to TRBD1 covers 7 bases. Germline V gene data show CDR1 as SGHVS and CDR2 as FNYEAQ. The CDR3 runs 15 residues. V was clipped by 5 bases and J by 3 bases; unmatched bases: 9. The CDR3 reads CASSQPRDRHTEAFF. The CDR3 region has the DNA TGTGCCAGCAGCCAACCCCGGGACAGACACACTGAAGCTTTCTTT. The variable domain in full, completed from reference TRBV7-6 and TRBJ1-1, reads GAGVSQSPRYKVTKRGQDVALRCDPISGHVSLYWYRQALGQGPEFLTYFNYEAQQDKSGLPNDRFSAERPEGSISTLTIQRTEQRDSAMYRCASSQPRDRHTEAFFGQGTRLTVV.

The table lists this clonotype with a few counts. The gene calls are TRBV29-1 and TRBJ2-1, with 12 bases matching TRBD2. Germline CDR1 is SQVTM and CDR2 is ANQGSEA. The length of the CDR3 is 18 residues. V trimming: 4 bases; J trimming: 3 bases; junction bases outside the gene matches: 13. The DNA of the CDR3 is TGCAGCGTTGTTGGAATTATGACTAGCGGGAGCCTCTACAATGAGCAGTTCTTC. It specifies CSVVGIMTSGSLYNEQFF.

This clonotype was seen repeatedly, ten times or more. V is TRBV4-3 and J is TRBJ2-7, with TRBD2 matching 9 bases. CDR3 length: 15 amino acids. Trimming cost V 0 bases and J 6 bases; bases outside gene matches: 6. The V gene's germline CDR1 is LGHNA and CDR2 YSLEER. CDR3 in DNA: TGCGCCAGCAGCCAAGATTCGAGCGGGGGGCTCGAGCAGTACTTC. Translation gives CASSQDSSGGLEQYF.

There are many counts of this clonotype. The V call is TRBV7-2, the J call TRBJ2-7, with D unclear. This CDR3 has 14 amino acids. Trimming removed 2 bases from V and 0 bases from J, with 8 bases in between. Germline V gene lookup returns CDR1 SGHTA and CDR2 FQGNSA. The CDR3 coding sequence is TGTGCCAGCAGCTTATTGGGGTACTCCTACGAGCAGTACTTC. It codes for CASSLLGYSYEQYF.

This clonotype was counted at least ten times. The chain employs TRBV28 and TRBJ1-5, with D hard to call. V lost 4 bases and J lost 2, with 15 bases in between. This CDR3 is built from 16 residues. Germline assignment: CDR1 MDHEN and CDR2 SYDVKM. As DNA, the CDR3 is TGTGCCAGCAGTTGGCGCGGGAGCGGGGGCAATCAGCCCCAGCATTTT. Protein product: CASSWRGSGGNQPQHF.

The chain recombines TRBV3-1 with TRBJ2-2; D perhaps matches TRBD1 (5 bases). Per germline, CDR1 LGHDT and CDR2 YNNKEL (reference sequence). V was cut by 3 bases and J by 0 bases, with 11 bases left in between. The CDR3 covers 16 residues. The CDR3 loop reads CASSQGQGSNTGELFF. CDR3 in DNA: TGTGCCAGCAGCCAGGGTCAGGGTTCGAACACCGGGGAGCTGTTTTTT.

This clonotype showed up many times. This chain joins TRBV29-1 and TRBJ2-5; the D is unclear. The CDR3 runs 14 residues. V was trimmed by 5 bases and J by 5 bases, leaving 18 bases between them. Germline V gene data show CDR1 as SQVTM and CDR2 as ANQGSEA. The DNA for the CDR3 is TGCAGCGTTCAAGGACCCTCGAACGGGGAGACCCAGTACTTC. The encoded protein is CSVQGPSNGETQYF.

This clonotype was seen repeatedly, ten times or more. The chain carries TRBV20-1 and TRBJ2-7; possibly TRBD2 for D (5 bases). Trimming cost V 1 base and J 2 bases, with 6 bases left between them. Germline CDR1 reads DFQATT; CDR2 reads SNEGSKA (reference sequence). The CDR3 covers 12 residues. The CDR3 loop is CSARAGTYEQYF. In DNA, the CDR3 is TGCAGTGCTAGAGCGGGGACCTACGAGCAGTACTTC.

J is TRBJ1-2 and V is TRBV4-3; D gene ambiguous. Germline V gene data show CDR1 as LGHNA and CDR2 as YSLEER. Trimming took 0 bases from V and 2 from J, leaving 7 bases between them. The CDR3 totals 14 residues. The CDR3: CASSQDKINYGYTF. DNA for the CDR3: TGCGCCAGCAGCCAAGACAAAATAAACTATGGCTACACCTTC.

At least ten counts were recorded for this clonotype. The chain carries TRBV20-1 and TRBJ1-5; the match to TRBD1 covers 10 bases. J gave up 3 bases and V 5 bases, and 4 bases lay outside the gene matches. Germline CDR1 reads DFQATT; CDR2 reads SNEGSKA (reference sequence). The CDR3 has 14 amino acids. CDR3 DNA: TGCAGTGCTTGGACAGGGGGGCTCAATCAGCCCCAGCATTTT. This encodes CSAWTGGLNQPQHF.